The 31 T cell receptor beta chains below were found in one sample sequenced in a study of neurological immune-mediated disorders. Each CDR3 protein is one row after TCRdb ran MiXCR on the 5' RACE reads. The sample yields approximately 60,000 distinct CDR3 sequences, roughly 3.2% seen once. The sequenced sample consisted of PBMCs. The source is a woman in her 30s with multiple sclerosis.

This clonotype was seen repeatedly, ten times or more. The rearrangement joins TRBV7-9 to TRBJ2-5; 13 nucleotides align to TRBD2. V shed 5 bases, J shed 2 bases, and the junction held 5 bases outside the gene matches. The CDR3 totals 16 residues. Germline CDR1 SEHNR, CDR2 FQNEAQ (reference sequence). CDR3 DNA: TGTGCCAGCAGCCGGGGACTAGCGGGGCGACAAGAGACCCAGTACTTC. Amino acid sequence: CASSRGLAGRQETQYF.

This clonotype occurred many times. The V gene is TRBV20-1, the J gene TRBJ2-2; 11 positions agree with TRBD1. Germline assignment: CDR1 DFQATT and CDR2 SNEGSKA (reference sequence). The CDR3 spans 14 residues. Trimming removed 3 bases from V and 5 bases from J; junction bases left unmatched: 2. The CDR3 spells CSASGTGGTGELFF. The CDR3 DNA reads as TGCAGTGCTAGCGGGACAGGGGGGACCGGGGAGCTGTTTTTT.

This clonotype has ten or more counts. This chain joins TRBV3-1 and TRBJ1-6; D is undetermined. The CDR3 totals 15 residues. Trimming took 1 base from V and 11 from J, leaving 15 bases between them. Per germline, CDR1 LGHDT and CDR2 YNNKEL (reference sequence). CDR3: CASSQGRAQSTPLHF. Written as DNA, the CDR3 is TGTGCCAGCAGCCAAGGGCGGGCACAGAGCACACCCCTCCACTTT.

This clonotype was observed a few times. This may be a read error, as it is one base from a much larger clone. This chain connects TRBV7-6 to TRBJ2-7, with D unclear. V was clipped by 2 bases and J by 3 bases, with 8 bases between them. This CDR3 region has 13 residues. Looked up from germline, CDR1 is SGHVS and CDR2 is FNYEAQ. The CDR3 DNA sequence: TGTGCCAGCAGCTTAAAAGGAGACTACGAGCAGTACTTC. This gives the protein CASSLKGDYEQYF. Full variable domain (rest looked up from reference TRBV7-6 and TRBJ2-7): GAGVSQSPRYKVTKRGQDVALRCDPISGHVSLYWYRQALGQGPEFLTYFNYEAQQDKSGLPNDRFSAERPEGSISTLTIQRTEQRDSAMYRCASSLKGDYEQYFGPGTRLTVT.

This clonotype was picked up many times. This chain joins TRBV5-1 and TRBJ2-2; D is undetermined. The CDR3 is 15 residues long. Germline V gives CDR1 SGHRS, CDR2 YFSETQ. V was trimmed by 0 bases and J by 7 bases, leaving 13 bases between them. The CDR3 DNA follows: TGCGCCAGCAGCTTGGTTCAGGCCCGCGGCGGGGAGCTGTTTTTT. This codes for CASSLVQARGGELFF.

The sample holds many counts of this clonotype. The V gene is TRBV5-1, the J gene TRBJ2-1, with D perhaps TRBD1 or TRBD2 (5 bases each). Germline V gene lookup returns CDR1 SGHRS and CDR2 YFSETQ. CDR3 length equals 12 residues. Trimming took off 4 bases at V and 15 bases at J, with 17 bases between the two ends. This chain's CDR3 is CASSPPGDESFF. CDR3 coding DNA: TGCGCCAGCAGCCCCCCCGGGGACGAATCGTTCTTC. The variable domain in full, with the rest retrieved from reference TRBV5-1 and TRBJ2-1, is KAGVTQTPRYLIKTRGQQVTLSCSPISGHRSVSWYQQTPGQGLQFLFEYFSETQRNKGNFPGRFSGRQFSNSRSEMNVSTLELGDSALYLCASSPPGDESFFGPGTRLTVL.

This clonotype was seen at least ten times. The genes are TRBV5-1 and TRBJ2-3; D may be TRBD2 (5 bases). V lost 8 bases to trimming and J lost 3 bases, with 16 bases between them. Germline-derived CDR1 and CDR2 are SGHRS and YFSETQ. The CDR3 totals 14 residues. The CDR3 protein is CASTALEATDTQYF. Written as DNA, the CDR3 is TGCGCCAGTACCGCCCTGGAGGCAACAGATACGCAGTATTTT.

This clonotype was seen repeatedly, ten times or more. This chain uses TRBV29-1 with TRBJ2-1; D not resolved. V gave up 7 bases and J gave up 8 bases, with 9 bases separating them. The germline CDR1 and CDR2 sequences are SQVTM and ANQGSEA. The CDR3 sequence is 10 residues long. The CDR3 DNA follows: TGCAGCGCCTCTTACTATGAGCAGTTCTTC. Encoded protein: CSASYYEQFF.

This clonotype was observed at least ten times. The chain links TRBV2 to TRBJ2-7; D gene unclear. The CDR3 runs to 11 residues. Trimming removed 4 bases at V and 2 bases at J, with 3 bases between. Looked up from germline, CDR1 is SNHLY and CDR2 is FYNNEI. Here the CDR3 DNA reads TGTGCCAGCAGTGTCCCCTACGAGCAGTACTTC. Its translation: CASSVPYEQYF.

Only a few counts were recorded for this clonotype. The gene calls are TRBV20-1 and TRBJ1-1; TRBD1 is a possible D gene (5 bases). The CDR3 runs 13 residues. CDR1 and CDR2 (germline): DFQATT, SNEGSKA (reference sequence). The V end lost 0 bases, the J end lost 10 bases, and 15 bases lay between the germline ends. In nucleotides, the CDR3 is TGCAGTGCTAGAGATTGGGGGGGTAGGGGAGCTTTCTTT. Translating gives CSARDWGGRGAFF.

This clonotype was recorded many times. This chain connects TRBV20-1 to TRBJ1-2, with D perhaps matching TRBD1 (5 bases). V was pared by 0 bases and J by 4 bases, with 9 bases between. The length of the CDR3 is 13 residues. CDR1 and CDR2 (germline): DFQATT, SNEGSKA (reference sequence). CDR3 DNA sequence: TGCAGTGCTAGAGAGCCTAGGGGCTATGGCTACACCTTC. Encoded protein: CSAREPRGYGYTF.

This clonotype has a count of ten or more. The chain employs TRBV6-5 and TRBJ2-3; D is uncertain. The CDR3 spans 14 residues. The V gene's germline CDR1 is MNHEY and CDR2 SVGAGI. Trimming removed 7 bases from V and 5 bases from J, with 16 bases in between. The DNA for the CDR3 is TGTGCCAGCAAGAGGAGCGAGCTGCTAGATACGCAGTATTTT. It specifies CASKRSELLDTQYF.

The table lists this clonotype with a few counts. V gene TRBV9 combines with J gene TRBJ2-4, with 7 bases matching TRBD2. This CDR3 has 18 amino acids. The germline V gene has CDR1 SGDLS and CDR2 YYNGEE. Unmatched junction bases numbered 12, after V lost 0 bases and J lost 3 bases. The CDR3 DNA is TGTGCCAGCAGCGTAGAGAGCGGGGCGGACCCATACAAAAACATTCAGTACTTC. Encoded protein: CASSVESGADPYKNIQYF. The full variable domain, its missing parts supplied by reference TRBV9 and TRBJ2-4, is DSGVTQTPKHLITATGQRVTLRCSPRSGDLSVYWYQQSLDQGLQFLIQYYNGEERAKGNILERFSAQQFPDLHSELNLSSLELGDSALYFCASSVESGADPYKNIQYFGAGTRLSVL.

The genes are TRBV27 and TRBJ1-1; the D gene is possibly TRBD1 (6 bases). The CDR3 runs to 14 residues. CDR1 is MNHEY, CDR2 SMNVEV, per germline (reference sequence). V was clipped by 7 bases and J by 3 bases, with 15 bases between them. This CDR3 is CASKVGGLDTEAFF. Written as DNA, the CDR3 is TGTGCCAGCAAGGTCGGGGGGCTGGACACTGAAGCTTTCTTT.

This clonotype was found many times. V gene TRBV28 combines with J gene TRBJ1-5; D gene ambiguous. The V gene lost 8 bases and the J gene lost 4 bases, with 18 bases spanning the gap. This CDR3 region has 15 residues. The germline V gene has CDR1 MDHEN and CDR2 SYDVKM. CDR3 nucleotide sequence: TGTGCCAGCGGGGTCGAATGGGCTCAAAATCAGCCCCAGCATTTT. This codes for CASGVEWAQNQPQHF.

This clonotype was detected ten times or more. The gene calls are TRBV2 and TRBJ1-2, with TRBD1 matching 9 bases. This CDR3 comprises 14 residues. Germline V gene lookup returns CDR1 SNHLY and CDR2 FYNNEI. V lost 7 bases, J lost 4 bases, and 7 bases stayed unmatched. Here the CDR3 reads CASTQDRGSYGYTF. The CDR3 DNA is TGTGCCAGCACCCAGGACAGGGGATCCTATGGCTACACCTTC.

This clonotype was recorded at least ten times. This chain uses TRBV28 with TRBJ2-1, with 8 bases identical to TRBD2. J was trimmed by 7 bases and V by 5 bases; bases with no gene match: 7. The germline CDR1 and CDR2 sequences are MDHEN and SYDVKM. This CDR3 has 14 residues. The CDR3 DNA is TGTGCCAGCAGTCCCCCCCCGGGGGGGAATGAGCAGTTCTTC. Translation: CASSPPPGGNEQFF.

The table lists this clonotype with a few counts. The junction does not match germline at one end; this may be a read error. The chain couples TRBV20-1 to TRBJ1-5, with D possibly being TRBD1 (5 bases). Germline V CDR1 and CDR2: DFQATT, SNEGSKA (reference sequence). This CDR3 comprises 14 residues. The CDR3 region has the DNA TGCAGTGCATCGGCAGGGACGGCGGGTCAGCCCCAGAATTTT. Translation gives CSASAGTAGQPQNF.

The rearrangement uses TRBV19 and TRBJ1-1, with 9 bases that match TRBD1. The V and J ends lost 3 bases and 3 bases, in that order; junction bases with no gene match: 8. The V gene's germline CDR1 is LNHDA and CDR2 SQIVND (reference sequence). The CDR3 is 16 amino acids. CDR3 nucleotide sequence: TGTGCCAGTAGTATGTCGACAGGGGGATTTTACACTGAAGCTTTCTTT. Translated, it gives CASSMSTGGFYTEAFF.

This clonotype appeared many times. This rearrangement joins TRBV6-5 to TRBJ1-5; D might be TRBD1 (6 bases). Germline V CDR1 and CDR2: MNHEY, SVGAGI. CDR3 length equals 15 residues. The V end was cut by 6 bases, the J end by 4 bases, with 16 bases between. CDR3 protein: CASSGGGLGNQPQHF. The CDR3 DNA reads TGTGCCAGCAGCGGGGGGGGGCTGGGAAATCAGCCCCAGCATTTT.

This clonotype was detected many times. The chain employs TRBV10-3 and TRBJ1-3, with TRBD1 as a possible D gene (6 bases). The CDR3 consists of 15 residues. Germline-derived CDR1 and CDR2 are ENHRY and SYGVKD. V dropped 5 bases and J dropped 3 bases, with 14 bases sitting between them. In nucleotides, the CDR3 is TGTGCCATCAGTACCTACAGGGAGAGTGGAAACACCATATATTTT. It is translated as CAISTYRESGNTIYF.

This clonotype appeared many times. This chain's CDR3 is CSVGQLYNEQFF. The CDR3 DNA reads as TGCAGCGTTGGACAGTTATACAATGAGCAGTTCTTC. The chain carries TRBV29-1 and TRBJ2-1; a possible D gene is TRBD1 (5 bases). Trimming shortened V by 4 bases and J by 4 bases, and 8 bases separated the two germline ends. The CDR3 runs to 12 residues. Looked up from germline, CDR1 is SQVTM and CDR2 is ANQGSEA.

The table lists this clonotype with many counts. The chain combines TRBV14 with TRBJ2-1, with no clear D. Germline values: CDR1 SGHDN, CDR2 FVKESK. The CDR3 length is 13 residues. The germline V and J ends were trimmed by 4 bases and 7 bases, with 11 bases remaining between them. The CDR3 DNA is TGTGCCAGCAGCCTACTCCGTACGAATGAGCAGTTCTTC. Encoded protein: CASSLLRTNEQFF.

This clonotype has ten or more counts. V and J are TRBV5-6 and TRBJ2-5; D gene unclear. V was shortened by 0 bases and J by 5 bases, with 8 bases between the two germline ends. Germline V lookup: CDR1 SGHDT, CDR2 YYEEEE. The CDR3 runs to 13 residues. The CDR3 DNA reads as TGTGCCAGCAGCTTGGTGGGTGGGGAGACCCAGTACTTC. Translation: CASSLVGGETQYF.

This clonotype was counted ten times or more. The chain carries TRBV7-9 and TRBJ2-1; D is uncertain. The CDR3 runs 13 residues. V lost 2 bases and J 6 bases, leaving 8 bases between the germline ends. Germline V CDR1 and CDR2: SEHNR, FQNEAQ (reference sequence). CDR3 amino acids: CASSLQGPNEQFF. Here the CDR3 DNA reads TGTGCCAGCAGCTTACAAGGGCCCAATGAGCAGTTCTTC. Based on the CDR3 plus reference TRBV7-9 and TRBJ2-1, the full variable domain is DTGVSQNPRHKITKRGQNVTFRCDPISEHNRLYWYRQTLGQGPEFLTYFQNEAQLEKSRLLSDRFSAERPKGSFSTLEIQRTEQGDSAMYLCASSLQGPNEQFFGPGTRLTVL.

A few counts support this clonotype. The CDR3 region has the DNA TGCGCCAGCAGCTTGGCGGGACATAATGGCAATGAGCAGTTCTTC. It codes for CASSLAGHNGNEQFF. The chain combines TRBV5-1 with TRBJ2-1, with D perhaps TRBD1 (6 bases). The CDR3 spans 15 residues. V lost 0 bases, J lost 6 bases, and 13 bases lay in between. Germline CDR1 reads SGHRS; CDR2 reads YFSETQ. Together with reference TRBV5-1 and TRBJ2-1, the CDR3 gives the full variable domain: KAGVTQTPRYLIKTRGQQVTLSCSPISGHRSVSWYQQTPGQGLQFLFEYFSETQRNKGNFPGRFSGRQFSNSRSEMNVSTLELGDSALYLCASSLAGHNGNEQFFGPGTRLTVL.

This clonotype showed up many times. V and J are TRBV7-9 and TRBJ2-1; D not resolved. The germline gives CDR1 SEHNR, CDR2 FQNEAQ (reference sequence). V was clipped by 1 base and J by 1 base, with 14 bases between them. The length of the CDR3 is 17 residues. The CDR3, as DNA: TGTGCCAGCAGCTTAGGTTCCTATCGGGCTTCCTACAATGAGCAGTTCTTC. It specifies CASSLGSYRASYNEQFF.

Ten or more counts support this clonotype. For the CDR3, the DNA is TGCAGTGCTAGAGTAGGCAGGGGGTACGAGCAGTACTTC. Residues: CSARVGRGYEQYF. The chain uses TRBV20-1 and TRBJ2-7; 7 nucleotides match TRBD1. V trimming: 1 base; J trimming: 4 bases; junction bases outside the gene matches: 4. Looked up from germline, CDR1 is DFQATT and CDR2 is SNEGSKA (reference sequence). The CDR3 has 13 residues.

The V call is TRBV7-3, the J call TRBJ2-7, with 9 bases fitting TRBD2. Germline CDR1 reads SGHTA; CDR2 reads FQGTGA. The CDR3 is 16 amino acids. Unmatched junction bases numbered 11, after V lost 4 bases and J lost 4 bases. The CDR3 sequence: CASSSFAERGAYEQYF. The CDR3 DNA sequence: TGTGCCAGCAGCTCCTTCGCGGAGCGGGGGGCTTACGAGCAGTACTTC.

This clonotype has at least ten counts. The genes are TRBV6-6 and TRBJ2-2, with a weak D call TRBD2 (5 bases). Trimming shortened V by 6 bases and J by 2 bases, and 7 bases separated the two germline ends. The germline V gene has CDR1 MNHNY and CDR2 SVGAGI (reference sequence). CDR3 length: 13 residues. Here the CDR3 DNA reads TGTGCCAGCAGGGCGGGCAACACCGGGGAGCTGTTTTTT. Its translation: CASRAGNTGELFF.

This clonotype was detected many times. The chain has TRBV29-1 and TRBJ2-1, with D possibly matching TRBD2 (6 bases). Germline values: CDR1 SQVTM, CDR2 ANQGSEA. Trimming shortened V by 4 bases and J by 4 bases, and 11 bases separated the two germline ends. The CDR3 has 13 residues. CDR3 sequence (DNA): TGCAGCGTTGTTGGGCGGGGTTACAATGAGCAGTTCTTC. Its protein product is CSVVGRGYNEQFF.